This TCR beta chain came from a study of blood T cell repertoires in COVID-19. The wider study: Samples taken during acute and convalescent COVID-19 were collected in the United States, Italy and Spain. PBMCs, B-cell-depleted T cells, or T cells were the source of the cDNA or gDNA that made up the material.

The V end was cut by 3 bases, the J end by 3 bases, with 12 bases between. The CDR3 spans 15 residues. From germline, CDR1 is SGHVS and CDR2 FQNEAQ. Sequencing was performed with immunoSEQ multiplex PCR; in TCRdb, only in-frame clones are kept and a portion is missing. The table records 90,000 to 150,000 clones, 70% to 80% of them present only once. This sequence was found in a woman older than 75 with acute or convalescent COVID-19. Sample: peripheral blood. The chain combines TRBV7-8 with TRBJ1-3; D remains unclear. CDR3 coding DNA: TGTGCCAGCAGCTTGTCCGCGGGGAATGGAAACACCATATATTTT. Its protein is CASSLSAGNGNTIYF.